The 16 T cell receptor beta chains given below trace back to one sample, sequenced in a study of beta chain features in type 1 diabetes. Study-wide points: Within each of all four CD4+ subsets, Type 1 diabetes patients had TCRB CDR3s that were moderately but significantly shorter.

For these receptors, no antigen is known. The whole isolated RNA underwent reverse transcription, so sequencing captured expressed TCRB transcripts. Data came from immunoSEQ multiplex PCR; TCRdb stores just in-frame clones and leaves some out. The table shows hundreds of thousands of clones, with around an eighth occurring only once. The material sequenced was naive CD4+ T cells from blood. These TCRs come from a man aged 18 to 30 with type 1 diabetes.

The gene calls are TRBV18 and TRBJ2-2, with 8 bases lining up with TRBD1. This CDR3 has 16 amino acids. The V segment lost 1 base and the J segment 4 bases; nucleotides outside the gene matches: 5. Germline assignment: CDR1 KGHSH and CDR2 LQKENI. The CDR3 is CASSPRAGGPTGELFF. CDR3 nucleotides: TGTGCCAGCTCACCACGGGCAGGGGGCCCCACCGGGGAGCTGTTTTTT.

This clone turned up a few times. V is TRBV30 and J is TRBJ2-2; possibly TRBD1 or TRBD2 for D (6 bases each). The CDR3 has 15 residues. V was trimmed by 5 bases and J by 8 bases, leaving 21 bases between them. Germline assignment: CDR1 GTSNPN and CDR2 SVGIG (reference sequence). The CDR3 nucleotides read TGTGCCTGGCGTCTAGGGGGGCTAGTATATGGGGAGCTGTTTTTT. This gives the protein CAWRLGGLVYGELFF.

Only one count was recorded for this clone. The junction shows a germline mismatch at one end, possibly a read error. V gene TRBV6-5 combines with J gene TRBJ1-2; 7 bases are a match to TRBD1. Germline lookup yields CDR1 MNHEY and CDR2 SVGAGI. There are 15 residues in the CDR3. The CDR3 nucleotides read TGTGCCAGCAGTTACTCTGGCAGGGGGAACTCTGGCTACACCTTC. It is translated as CASSYSGRGNSGYTF.

This clone was seen only a few times. The chain combines TRBV28 with TRBJ2-3; TRBD1 matches at 10 bases. The trim removed 4 bases at V and 6 bases at J, leaving 7 bases unmatched. Germline V gene sequence: CDR1 MDHEN, CDR2 SYDVKM. CDR3 length: 15 amino acids. CDR3 residues: CASSSPGQGLDTQYF. The CDR3 DNA follows: TGTGCCAGCAGTTCCCCGGGACAGGGGCTGGATACGCAGTATTTT.

The CDR3 nucleotides are TGTGCCATCAGTGGACAGGGGCCCAGCTCCTACGAGCAGTACTTC. Amino acids: CAISGQGPSSYEQYF. The chain joins TRBV10-3 to TRBJ2-7; 8 nucleotides line up with TRBD1. V dropped 4 bases and J dropped 0; count of bases not matched to a gene: 5. CDR1 ENHRY and CDR2 SYGVKD come from the germline V gene. The CDR3 has 15 residues.

Only a few counts were recorded for this clone. One end of the junction does not line up with germline, which may come from a read error. The chain is built from TRBV6-6 and TRBJ2-7, with 10 bases lining up with TRBD1. CDR1 and CDR2 from the germline V gene are MNHNY and SVGAGI (reference sequence). The CDR3 totals 15 residues. DNA for the CDR3: TGTGCCATCAGTGATTGGGACAGGGGCTCCTACGAGCAGTACTTC. Translated, it gives CAISDWDRGSYEQYF.

The V gene is TRBV4-1, the J gene TRBJ2-7; 10 nucleotides agree with TRBD2. Germline V CDR1 and CDR2: MGHRA, YSYEKL. The CDR3 has 16 amino acids. V trimming: 1 base; J trimming: 1 base; junction bases outside the gene matches: 4. In nucleotides, the CDR3 is TGCGCCAGCAGCCAAGTATCTAGCGGGGGTTCCTACGAGCAGTACTTC. Its translation: CASSQVSSGGSYEQYF.

V gene TRBV30 combines with J gene TRBJ1-1; D uncertain. The CDR3 length is 11 residues. Trimming shortened V by 0 bases and J by 10 bases, and 9 bases separated the two germline ends. CDR1 GTSNPN and CDR2 SVGIG come from the germline V gene (reference sequence). CDR3 nucleotide sequence: TGTGCCTGGAGTGTACTTGTCCGAGCTTTCTTT. It is translated as CAWSVLVRAFF.

Comments on this clone: This sequence may be a read error, since a much larger clone differs from it by one base. Within the sample, other DNA sequences also encode this same CDR3. The CDR3 DNA reads TGTGCCAGCAGCCCCCAAGAGACCCAGTACTTC. Translation: CASSPQETQYF. V gene TRBV2 combines with J gene TRBJ2-5; D is unclear. Germline V gene sequence: CDR1 SNHLY, CDR2 FYNNEI. V was clipped by 6 bases and J by 1 base, with 3 bases between them. The CDR3 is made up of 11 amino acids.

In this sample, this clone turned up a few times. This sequence joins TRBV7-2 and TRBJ2-4, with 8 nucleotides matching TRBD2. V lost 2 bases and J lost 3; bases outside the gene matches: 6. CDR1 is SGHTA, CDR2 FQGNSA, per germline. The CDR3 has 16 residues. Written as DNA, the CDR3 is TGTGCCAGCAGCTTATTAGCGGGGTTCGGCAAAAACATTCAGTACTTC. It specifies CASSLLAGFGKNIQYF. The variable domain in full, with the rest retrieved from reference TRBV7-2 and TRBJ2-4, is GAGVSQSPSNKVTEKGKDVELRCDPISGHTALYWYRQSLGQGLEFLIYFQGNSAPDKSGLPSDRFSAERTGGSVSTLTIQRTQQEDSAVYLCASSLLAGFGKNIQYFGAGTRLSVL.

The CDR3 coding sequence is TGTGCCTGGAGTGTCGTGGGTTCGACTAATGAAAAACTGTTTTTT. It specifies CAWSVVGSTNEKLFF. The chain combines TRBV30 with TRBJ1-4; no definite D call. Germline CDR1 is GTSNPN and CDR2 is SVGIG (reference sequence). The CDR3 covers 15 residues. V lost 0 bases to trimming and J lost 2 bases, with 10 bases between them.

This clone was detected a few times. V is TRBV4-2 and J is TRBJ1-4; D unclear. The CDR3 has 14 amino acids. Germline values: CDR1 LGHNA, CDR2 YNFKEQ. Trimming pared 1 base from V and 8 bases from J, leaving 11 bases between. Here the CDR3 DNA reads TGTGCCAGCAGCCAAGCGGGCAAAGGGGAAAAACTGTTTTTT. Encoded protein: CASSQAGKGEKLFF.

This clone was picked up a small number of times. The chain joins TRBV30 to TRBJ2-5, with D tentatively TRBD2 (7 bases). The CDR3 spans 14 residues. The ends were cut back, 4 bases at V and 1 base at J, with 13 bases in the middle. From germline, CDR1 is GTSNPN and CDR2 SVGIG (reference sequence). CDR3 protein: CAWNTGGFQETQYF. The CDR3 DNA reads as TGTGCCTGGAATACGGGGGGCTTCCAAGAGACCCAGTACTTC.

This clone was picked up one time. CDR3 in amino acids: CASSYNRAGLYEQYF. CDR3 in DNA: TGTGCCAGCAGTTATAATCGAGCAGGCCTCTACGAGCAGTACTTC. J is TRBJ2-7 and V is TRBV6-5; D is undetermined. The CDR3 has 15 amino acids. V was shortened by 3 bases and J by 3 bases, with 15 bases between the two germline ends. Germline-derived CDR1 and CDR2 are MNHEY and SVGAGI.

Comment on this clone: This specimen includes other DNA sequences encoding the same CDR3. V and J are TRBV30 and TRBJ2-3; 8 bases are a match to TRBD2. This CDR3 spans 16 amino acids. Germline V gives CDR1 GTSNPN, CDR2 SVGIG (reference sequence). V trimming: 2 bases; J trimming: 1 base; junction bases outside the gene matches: 8. CDR3 residues: CAWSPGTSGGTDTQYF. DNA of the CDR3: TGTGCCTGGAGTCCGGGGACTAGTGGAGGCACAGATACGCAGTATTTT.

This clone was recorded a few times. The chain recombines TRBV18 with TRBJ1-2; no clear D gene. The CDR3 has 14 amino acids. Germline CDR1 and CDR2: KGHSH and LQKENI. Deletions cut 3 bases from V and 2 bases from J, with 10 bases between. CDR3: CASSPSTENYGYTF. CDR3 DNA sequence: TGTGCCAGCTCACCGTCAACCGAAAACTATGGCTACACCTTC.